The 14 T cell receptor beta chains given below trace back to one sample, sequenced in a study of blood T cell repertoires in COVID-19. TCRdb keeps only in-frame clones here, not all; method: immunoSEQ multiplex PCR. The profile shows 70,000 to 80,000 clones, approximately 84% of them singletons. Sequences were obtained from peripheral blood. These receptors were obtained from a human donor in a cohort sampled during active COVID-19.

This clone has more than one count but fewer than ten. The chain combines TRBV2 with TRBJ1-2; 9 bases agree with TRBD1. Germline trimming cut 2 bases from V and 4 bases from J; bases unmatched to any gene: 8. From germline, CDR1 is SNHLY and CDR2 FYNNEI. This CDR3 has 16 amino acids. This CDR3 reads CASSEIAGQGSYGYTF. The CDR3 nucleotides are TGTGCCAGCAGTGAAATTGCGGGACAGGGAAGCTATGGCTACACCTTC.

This chain uses TRBV28 with TRBJ2-1, with 7 bases lining up with TRBD2. This CDR3 has 15 residues. The germline CDR1 and CDR2 sequences are MDHEN and SYDVKM. Trimming cost V 3 bases and J 7 bases; bases outside gene matches: 9. For the CDR3, the DNA is TGTGCCAGCAGTTTCCAACGGGCCGGGGGGAATGAGCAGTTCTTC. This sequence encodes CASSFQRAGGNEQFF. Full variable domain (rest looked up from reference TRBV28 and TRBJ2-1): DVKVTQSSRYLVKRTGEKVFLECVQDMDHENMFWYRQDPGLGLRLIYFSYDVKMKEKGDIPEGYSVSREKKERFSLILESASTNQTSMYLCASSFQRAGGNEQFFGPGTRLTVL.

This clone has a handful of counts. This rearrangement joins TRBV28 to TRBJ2-7; tentatively, D is TRBD2 (6 bases). The ends were cut back, 5 bases at V and 9 bases at J, with 20 bases in the middle. The CDR3 runs 14 residues. CDR1 is MDHEN, CDR2 SYDVKM, per germline. The CDR3: CASSLIKTGAGQYF. CDR3 sequence (DNA): TGTGCCAGCAGTCTAATAAAGACCGGAGCGGGGCAGTACTTC.

The chain employs TRBV3-1 (or the pseudogene TRBV3-2) and TRBJ2-7, with D possibly being TRBD1 (5 bases). The CDR3 totals 16 residues. Germline V CDR1 and CDR2: LGHDT, YNNKEL (reference sequence). V shed 5 bases and J shed 2 bases, with 19 bases lying between them. The DNA of the CDR3 is TGTGCCAGCAGCAAAAGGGTACTCTCCAGGGCCTACGAGCAGTACTTC. It yields the protein CASSKRVLSRAYEQYF.

This chain joins TRBV28 and TRBJ2-7, with D possibly being TRBD2 (6 bases). Trimming removed 8 bases from V and 0 bases from J, with 17 bases in between. The CDR3 is 15 amino acids. CDR1 MDHEN and CDR2 SYDVKM come from the germline V gene. The CDR3 nucleotides read TGTGCCAGCTCAATAGTGGGACTGAGCTCCTACGAGCAGTACTTC. It encodes CASSIVGLSSYEQYF.

The CDR3 nucleotides are TGTGCCAGCAGTTCCAATCTGAACACTGAAGCTTTCTTT. Translation gives CASSSNLNTEAFF. This rearrangement joins TRBV12-3 or TRBV12-4 to TRBJ1-1; D remains ambiguous. This CDR3 comprises 13 residues. V was clipped by 4 bases and J by 0 bases, with 6 bases between them.

The gene calls are TRBV5-1 and TRBJ1-2; 9 bases fit TRBD1. The CDR3 is 17 amino acids. V trimming: 4 bases; J trimming: 2 bases; junction bases outside the gene matches: 12. The V gene's germline CDR1 is SGHRS and CDR2 YFSETQ. The CDR3 spells CASSPGTGNVVNYGYTF. CDR3 in DNA: TGCGCCAGCAGCCCGGGGACAGGGAACGTTGTAAACTATGGCTACACCTTC.

The rearrangement uses TRBV6-5 and TRBJ1-1, with D possibly TRBD1 on 6 matching bases. This CDR3 contains 15 residues. V lost 7 bases to trimming and J lost 4 bases, with 19 bases between them. Germline V gives CDR1 MNHEY, CDR2 SVGAGI. In DNA form, the CDR3 reads TGTGCCAGCACCCGAGGGGGATTCACATCCACTGAAGCTTTCTTT. It encodes CASTRGGFTSTEAFF.

The chain has TRBV3-1 (or the pseudogene TRBV3-2) and TRBJ2-3; 8 bases map to TRBD1. The CDR3 spans 14 residues. Trimming removed 4 bases from V and 6 bases from J; junction bases left unmatched: 6. Germline V gene sequence: CDR1 LGHDT, CDR2 YNNKEL (reference sequence). In DNA, the CDR3 is TGTGCCAGCAGCCCGACAGGGGCCGGGGATACGCAGTATTTT. Its protein is CASSPTGAGDTQYF.

A single count supports this clone. This rearrangement joins TRBV7-2 to TRBJ2-7; weak D call: TRBD1 (6 bases). V lost 1 base and J 3 bases, leaving 13 bases between the germline ends. CDR1 SGHTA and CDR2 FQGNSA come from the germline V gene. CDR3 length: 15 amino acids. CDR3 DNA: TGTGCCAGCAGCTTAGGTCAGGGGTCTTTCTACGAGCAGTACTTC. It codes for CASSLGQGSFYEQYF.

The CDR3 is CASSLDTGRSSPLHF. The CDR3 DNA sequence: TGTGCCAGCAGCTTAGATACGGGTCGGAGCTCACCCCTCCACTTT. The chain carries TRBV11-2 and TRBJ1-6; D call uncertain. CDR1 and CDR2 from the germline V gene are SGHAT and FQNNGV. This CDR3 spans 15 amino acids. The germline V and J ends were trimmed by 0 bases and 10 bases, with 13 bases remaining between them.

The chain couples TRBV7-8 to TRBJ1-2; D gene unclear. V was cut by 5 bases and J by 8 bases, with 18 bases left in between. Per germline, CDR1 SGHVS and CDR2 FQNEAQ. This CDR3 spans 14 amino acids. CDR3 amino acids: CASSAHLTFMGYTF. CDR3 sequence (DNA): TGTGCCAGCAGCGCACACCTGACATTCATGGGCTACACCTTC. Based on the CDR3 plus reference TRBV7-8 and TRBJ1-2, the full variable domain is GAGVSQSPRYKVAKRGQDVALRCDPISGHVSLFWYQQALGQGPEFLTYFQNEAQLDKSGLPSDRFFAERPEGSVSTLKIQRTQQEDSAVYLCASSAHLTFMGYTFGSGTRLTVV.

The rearrangement joins TRBV29-1 to TRBJ2-5, with 8 bases lining up with TRBD2. Germline CDR1 and CDR2: SQVTM and ANQGSEA. The CDR3 extends over 13 amino acids. J was trimmed by 5 bases and V by 2 bases; bases with no gene match: 4. The CDR3 coding sequence is TGCAGCGTTGAAATTAGCGGGGCGGAGACCCAGTACTTC. It is translated as CSVEISGAETQYF.

The CDR3 region is CAWSFLTGELFF. CDR3 DNA: TGTGCCTGGAGTTTCCTCACCGGGGAGCTGTTTTTT. This chain links TRBV30 with TRBJ2-2; D is unclear. Germline assignment: CDR1 GTSNPN and CDR2 SVGIG (reference sequence). V lost 2 bases to trimming and J lost 4 bases, with 5 bases between them. CDR3 length equals 12 residues.